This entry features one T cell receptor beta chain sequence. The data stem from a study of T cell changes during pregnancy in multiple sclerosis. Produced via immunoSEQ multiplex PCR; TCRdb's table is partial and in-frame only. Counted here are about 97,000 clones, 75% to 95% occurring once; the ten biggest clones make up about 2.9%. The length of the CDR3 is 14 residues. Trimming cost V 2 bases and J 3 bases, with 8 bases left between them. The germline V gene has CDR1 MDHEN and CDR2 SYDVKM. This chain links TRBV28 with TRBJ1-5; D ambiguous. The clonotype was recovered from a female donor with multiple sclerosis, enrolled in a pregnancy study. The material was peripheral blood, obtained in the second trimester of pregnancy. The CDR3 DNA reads TGTGCCAGCAGTTTAGCGGGATTCAATCAGCCCCAGCATTTT. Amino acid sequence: CASSLAGFNQPQHF.